The T cell receptor (beta chain) under discussion was sequenced for a study of CD8 T cells in ankylosing spondylitis. This clonotype was seen more than once but under ten times. Its antigen is not known. In making TCR beta libraries, quantitative 5'-RACE with molecular barcodes was used. TCRdb used MiXCR to reprocess the 5' RACE reads, holding one entry per CDR3 protein. The sample has about 800,000 distinct CDR3 sequences, 10% to 15% seen once. Per the germline V gene, CDR1 is SGHVS and CDR2 is FNYEAQ. The V gene lost 3 bases and the J gene lost 9 bases, with 18 bases spanning the gap. This CDR3 has 15 residues. Notes on the study in general: Enrichment of disease-linked clones was reportedly significant in matched ankylosing spondylitis synovial fluid. Characteristic of ankylosing spondylitis blood, it appeared, was a TCR beta motif comprising roughly 8 highly homologous variants. CD8+ disease-linked clones were present at relatively low frequencies in blood. Earlier work had already found some motif variants in reactive arthritis synovial fluid and blood.

This sequence joins TRBV7-6 and TRBJ1-5, with D tentatively TRBD1 (6 bases). The TCR originated in a male donor with ankylosing spondylitis. Source material: blood, either unsorted or a sorted T cell fraction (not recorded which). CDR3 DNA sequence: TGTGCCAGCAGCTTGTCCGGGGACAAGCCTGGGCCCCAGCATTTT. Its protein product is CASSLSGDKPGPQHF.